The 14 T cell receptor beta chains below were found in one sample sequenced in a study of Graves' ophthalmopathy and Graves' hyperthyroidism (dated by TCRdb to 2016 to 2019). For sequencing, an Illumina HiSeq 2000 was employed. For repertoire sequencing, the TCR beta CDR3 regions were amplified from RNA transcripts. HTBI primers and the Qiagen OneStep RT-PCR kit were used in a first-round RT-PCR, which was followed by a second-round multiplex PCR, size selection and purification. The public reads were reanalyzed by TCRdb: fastp trimming at Q25, MiXCR alignment, in-frame beta chains only. Under each unique CDR3 protein, matching rows form one entry showing the most common genes and DNA. Recorded for this sample are more than 550,000 distinct CDR3 sequences; under 50% of them occurred a single time. Jointly, the top ten make up over 2.5% of the sample. The material sequenced was peripheral blood. The receptor source for this set is an adult man with Graves' ophthalmopathy.

With respect to this clonotype: It may be a read error: a sequence one base away is much more abundant. The chain uses TRBV20-1 and TRBJ2-5; TRBD2 matches 10 bases. CDR1 is DFQATT, CDR2 SNEGSKA, per germline (reference sequence). The CDR3 runs 14 residues. V gave up 3 bases and J gave up 7 bases; unmatched junction bases: 8. Here the CDR3 reads CSASALAGDGTQYF. The CDR3 DNA sequence: TGCAGTGCTAGTGCCCTAGCGGGGGACGGGACCCAGTACTTC.

CDR3 in DNA: TGCAGCGTTAATGGACAGCCGAACTACGAGCAGTACTTC. This codes for CSVNGQPNYEQYF. The chain is built from TRBV29-1 and TRBJ2-7; TRBD1 is a possible D gene (6 bases). This CDR3 spans 13 amino acids. V was cut by 5 bases and J by 3 bases, with 14 bases left in between. Germline V gene data show CDR1 as SQVTM and CDR2 as ANQGSEA.

Only one count was recorded for this clonotype. A much larger clone differs by one base, so this may be a read error. The V and J genes are TRBV7-8 and TRBJ1-2; unclear D gene. This CDR3 has 14 amino acids. CDR1 is SGHVS, CDR2 FQNEAQ, per germline. The ends were cut back, 5 bases at V and 5 bases at J, with 15 bases in the middle. DNA for the CDR3: TGTGCCAGCAGCGCCCTGAGCACGTTGTATGGCTACACCTTC. It translates to CASSALSTLYGYTF.

In this sample, this clonotype turned up many times. This chain uses TRBV10-3 with TRBJ1-1; D ambiguous. Germline lookup yields CDR1 ENHRY and CDR2 SYGVKD. CDR3 length: 14 amino acids. Trimming left V 4 bases short and J 0 bases short, with 9 bases between. CDR3 in DNA: TGTGCCATCAGTGTGGGCAAACTGAACACTGAAGCTTTCTTT. This gives the protein CAISVGKLNTEAFF.

This clonotype was counted ten times or more. This chain links TRBV6-5 with TRBJ1-1; 8 bases line up with TRBD1. Losses at the gene ends were 2 bases for V and 1 base for J; bases not matched to a gene: 3. The CDR3 totals 15 residues. The germline gives CDR1 MNHEY, CDR2 SVGAGI. The CDR3 coding sequence is TGTGCCAGCAGTTACCCCGGGACAGGGAACACTGAAGCTTTCTTT. This gives the protein CASSYPGTGNTEAFF.

Concerning this clonotype: Given a much more abundant clone one base away, this may be a read error. V gene TRBV19 combines with J gene TRBJ1-4; D is unclear. Germline V gives CDR1 LNHDA, CDR2 SQIVND (reference sequence). CDR3 length: 14 amino acids. The CDR3 region is CASISTIQGEKLLF. DNA for the CDR3: TGTGCCAGTATATCGACCATCCAAGGTGAAAAACTGCTTTTT. The full variable domain, its missing parts supplied by reference TRBV19 and TRBJ1-4, is DGGITQSPKYLFRKEGQNVTLSCEQNLNHDAMYWYRQDPGQGLRLIYYSQIVNDFQKGDIAEGYSVSREKKESFPLTVTSAQKNPTAFYLCASISTIQGEKLLFGSGTQLSVL.

V and J are TRBV24-1 and TRBJ1-2, with D unresolved. This CDR3 region has 13 residues. The germline gives CDR1 KGHDR, CDR2 SFDVKD. The V end lost 4 bases, the J end lost 6 bases, and 11 bases lay between the germline ends. CDR3 bases: TGTGCCACCAGTGACCGGACCGAGGATGGCTACACCTTC. As protein: CATSDRTEDGYTF.

This clonotype was detected ten times or more. The rearrangement uses TRBV7-9 and TRBJ1-4; no firm D call. The CDR3 runs to 15 residues. Trimming shortened V by 5 bases and J by 4 bases, and 14 bases separated the two germline ends. Germline loops: CDR1 SEHNR, CDR2 FQNEAQ (reference sequence). CDR3 DNA: TGTGCCAGCAGCCCCTCGGGTCGAATTAATGAAAAACTGTTTTTT. This encodes CASSPSGRINEKLFF. The entire variable domain, with the rest obtained from reference TRBV7-9 and TRBJ1-4, is as follows: DTGVSQNPRHKITKRGQNVTFRCDPISEHNRLYWYRQTLGQGPEFLTYFQNEAQLEKSRLLSDRFSAERPKGSFSTLEIQRTEQGDSAMYLCASSPSGRINEKLFFGSGTQLSVL.

With regard to this clonotype: A read error may explain this, as a much larger clone is one base away. The chain combines TRBV19 with TRBJ2-5; tentatively, D is TRBD1 or TRBD2 (5 bases each). V was shortened by 0 bases and J by 13 bases, with 15 bases between the two germline ends. The CDR3 is 13 residues long. Per germline, CDR1 LNHDA and CDR2 SQIVND (reference sequence). In DNA form, the CDR3 reads TGTGCCAGTAGTATAGATCTAGGGGACGCCCGGTACTTC. Amino acids: CASSIDLGDARYF.

The chain has TRBV25-1 and TRBJ1-5, with D possibly matching TRBD1 (5 bases). CDR3 size: 16 residues. Trimming left V 8 bases short and J 2 bases short, with 19 bases between. Germline V gives CDR1 MGHDK, CDR2 SYGVNS. CDR3 region: CASSFTGLRGNQPQHF. The CDR3 nucleotides are TGTGCCAGCTCCTTTACAGGACTCAGGGGCAATCAGCCCCAGCATTTT.

The table lists this clonotype with many counts. One end of the junction fails to match germline, which may point to a read error. The chain recombines TRBV3-1 with TRBJ1-6, with D unresolved. Germline CDR1 LGHDT, CDR2 YNNKEL (reference sequence). The length of the CDR3 is 12 residues. CDR3 sequence: CASSQVNSPLHF. In DNA form, the CDR3 reads TGCGCCAGCAGCCAAGTAAACTCACCCCTCCACTTT.

Details on this clonotype: This may be a read error, as it is one base from a much larger clone. The chain is built from TRBV2 and TRBJ2-7; 9 positions match TRBD1. Germline values: CDR1 SNHLY, CDR2 FYNNEI. V lost 4 bases and J lost 3; bases outside the gene matches: 4. This CDR3 has 14 amino acids. The CDR3 coding sequence is TGTGCCAGCAGTGCAGACAGGGGGAACTACGAGCAGTACTTC. Translating gives CASSADRGNYEQYF.

This clonotype has just one count. The chain's CDR3 is CSASAGTSDQYF. CDR3 nucleotides: TGCAGTGCTAGTGCCGGGACTAGCGACCAGTACTTC. This sequence joins TRBV20-1 and TRBJ2-5; 10 bases are a match to TRBD2. V lost 3 bases and J lost 10; bases outside the gene matches: 5. The CDR3 length is 12 residues. The germline V gene has CDR1 DFQATT and CDR2 SNEGSKA (reference sequence).

This clonotype was detected a few times. V is TRBV7-6 and J is TRBJ1-6; 7 bases align to TRBD1. Germline values: CDR1 SGHVS, CDR2 FNYEAQ. This CDR3 comprises 14 residues. With 6 bases clipped from V and 4 bases from J, the junction kept 3 bases outside the gene matches. This CDR3 is CASSPGQYNSPLHF. CDR3 DNA: TGTGCCAGCAGTCCGGGACAGTATAATTCACCCCTCCACTTT.